This TCR beta chain originates from a study of T cell changes during pregnancy in multiple sclerosis. This clone was seen only once. The CDR3 length is 12 residues. Germline values: CDR1 MNHNS, CDR2 SASEGT. Germline trimming cut 11 bases from V and 4 bases from J; bases unmatched to any gene: 3. Some clones are missing from TCRdb's copy, which holds only in-frame ones; the method was immunoSEQ multiplex PCR. This sample has roughly 40,000 clones, with about 92% found just once. Sequenced material: CD8+ T cells from peripheral blood mononuclear cells, taken in the first trimester of pregnancy. The sequence was obtained from a female donor with multiple sclerosis, enrolled in a pregnancy study. The rearrangement joins TRBV6-1 to TRBJ1-2; 11 bases line up with TRBD1. The chain's CDR3 is CAGGTGGYGYTF. The CDR3 nucleotides read TGTGCCGGAGGGACAGGGGGCTATGGCTACACCTTC.